A single sample is the source of the 9 T cell receptor beta chains below, sequenced in a study of T cell changes during pregnancy in multiple sclerosis. Measured with immunoSEQ multiplex PCR; TCRdb has only the in-frame clones, and not every one. Of about 56,000 clones listed, around nine tenths are singletons. The material sequenced was peripheral blood from another person, used as feeder cells. These receptors all stem from a human donor whose cells served as feeder cells for cultures in a pregnancy study.

The rearrangement links TRBV27 to TRBJ1-1; 7 bases line up with TRBD1. This CDR3 region has 15 residues. V lost 2 bases, J lost 3 bases, and 6 bases stayed unmatched. Germline assignment: CDR1 MNHEY and CDR2 SMNVEV (reference sequence). CDR3 sequence (DNA): TGTGCCAGCAGTTTAGGGCAGGGGGTAGACACTGAAGCTTTCTTT. Translating it yields CASSLGQGVDTEAFF.

The CDR3 protein is CASSLGGLQETQYF. DNA of the CDR3: TGTGCCAGCAGCTTGGGGGGCCTTCAAGAGACCCAGTACTTC. This sequence joins TRBV7-3 and TRBJ2-5; D might be TRBD1 or TRBD2, each matching 6 bases. Germline CDR1 is SGHTA and CDR2 is FQGTGA. Trimming took 3 bases from V and 2 from J, leaving 10 bases between them. The CDR3 totals 14 residues.

Concerning this clone: The sample holds other DNA sequences that translate to the same CDR3. The rearrangement joins TRBV29-1 to TRBJ2-1; D remains ambiguous. There are 14 residues in the CDR3. CDR1 SQVTM and CDR2 ANQGSEA come from the germline V gene. The V end lost 4 bases, the J end lost 5 bases, and 15 bases lay between the germline ends. CDR3: CSVARTTTNNEQFF. CDR3 coding DNA: TGCAGCGTTGCTAGGACCACTACAAACAATGAGCAGTTCTTC.

The rearrangement uses TRBV5-4 and TRBJ1-2; 9 nucleotides align to TRBD1. This CDR3 has 13 residues. CDR1 is SGHNT and CDR2 is YYREEE in the germline V gene (reference sequence). With V trimmed by 3 bases and J by 4 bases, 1 base remained unmatched. CDR3 bases: TGTGCCAGCAGCTCGGACAGGGGCTATGGCTACACCTTC. It is translated as CASSSDRGYGYTF.

This clone was seen a few times. The J gene is TRBJ2-1, the V gene TRBV19; TRBD2 matches at 8 bases. There are 15 residues in the CDR3. Germline CDR1 reads LNHDA; CDR2 reads SQIVND (reference sequence). V was pared by 4 bases and J by 10 bases, with 12 bases of the junction left unmatched. The CDR3 loop is CASSSSGTSIGEQFF. The DNA for the CDR3 is TGTGCCAGTAGTAGTAGCGGGACCTCCATCGGGGAGCAGTTCTTC.

V gene TRBV5-1 combines with J gene TRBJ2-3, with a weak D call TRBD1 (6 bases). Between the trimmed V and J ends, which lost 2 bases and 3 bases, there was a span of 10 bases. The CDR3 spans 14 residues. Germline V gives CDR1 SGHRS, CDR2 YFSETQ. CDR3 nucleotides: TGCGCCAGCAGCTTCCTCAGGGGAACAGATACGCAGTATTTT. Protein: CASSFLRGTDTQYF.

This clone was seen only once. The chain recombines TRBV14 with TRBJ2-1; 9 nucleotides align to TRBD1. Germline V gives CDR1 SGHDN, CDR2 FVKESK. This CDR3 spans 14 amino acids. J gave up 6 bases and V 4 bases, and 4 bases lay outside the gene matches. The CDR3 nucleotides are TGTGCCAGCAGCCTGGGACAGGGTTTCAATGAGCAGTTCTTC. Translating it yields CASSLGQGFNEQFF. Looking up the rest from reference TRBV14 and TRBJ2-1 gives the full variable domain: EAGVTQFPSHSVIEKGQTVTLRCDPISGHDNLYWYRRVMGKEIKFLLHFVKESKQDESGMPNNRFLAERTGGTYSTLKVQPAELEDSGVYFCASSLGQGFNEQFFGPGTRLTVL.

V is TRBV6-5 and J is TRBJ1-2, with D hard to call. V lost 4 bases and J lost 0, with 12 bases in between. Germline lookup yields CDR1 MNHEY and CDR2 SVGAGI. The CDR3 covers 15 residues. CDR3 bases: TGTGCCAGCAGTTCCCCTCAGCTAGCTAACTATGGCTACACCTTC. Translated: CASSSPQLANYGYTF.

The chain joins TRBV5-5 to TRBJ2-6, with D perhaps matching TRBD1 or TRBD2 (5 bases each). Germline values: CDR1 SGHKS, CDR2 YYEKEE (reference sequence). This CDR3 contains 12 residues. V was clipped by 9 bases and J by 11 bases, with 15 bases between them. The CDR3 loop reads CAIPGTSDVLTF. CDR3 coding DNA: TGTGCCATTCCGGGGACCTCCGACGTCCTGACTTTC.